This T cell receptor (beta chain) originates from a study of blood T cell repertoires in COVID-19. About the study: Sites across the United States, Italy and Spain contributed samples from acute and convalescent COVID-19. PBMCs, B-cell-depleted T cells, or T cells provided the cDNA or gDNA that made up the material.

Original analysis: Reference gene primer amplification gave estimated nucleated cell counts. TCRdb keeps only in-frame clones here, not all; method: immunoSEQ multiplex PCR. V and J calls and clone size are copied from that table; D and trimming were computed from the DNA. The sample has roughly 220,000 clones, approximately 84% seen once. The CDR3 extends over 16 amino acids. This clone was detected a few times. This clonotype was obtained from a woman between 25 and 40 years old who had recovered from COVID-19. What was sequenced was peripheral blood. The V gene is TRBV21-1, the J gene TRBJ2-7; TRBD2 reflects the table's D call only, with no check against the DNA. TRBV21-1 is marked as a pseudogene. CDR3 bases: TGTGCCAGCAGCGCGCCGCTAGCGGACATTACCTACGAGCAGTACTTC. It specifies CASSAPLADITYEQYF.